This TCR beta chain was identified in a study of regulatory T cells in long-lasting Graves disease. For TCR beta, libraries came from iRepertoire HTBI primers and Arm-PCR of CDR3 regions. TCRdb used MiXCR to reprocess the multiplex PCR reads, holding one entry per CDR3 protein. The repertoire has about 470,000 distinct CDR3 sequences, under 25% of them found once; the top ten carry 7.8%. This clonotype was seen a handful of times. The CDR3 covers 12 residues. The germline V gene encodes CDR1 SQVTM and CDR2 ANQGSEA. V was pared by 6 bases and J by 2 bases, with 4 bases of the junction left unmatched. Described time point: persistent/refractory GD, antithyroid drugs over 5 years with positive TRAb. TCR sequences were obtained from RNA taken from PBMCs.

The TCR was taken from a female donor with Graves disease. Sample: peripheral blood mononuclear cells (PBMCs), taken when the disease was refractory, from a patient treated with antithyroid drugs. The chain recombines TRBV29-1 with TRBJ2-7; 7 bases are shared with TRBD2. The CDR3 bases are TGCAGCGTGAGGACTAGAACCTACGAGCAGTACTTC. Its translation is CSVRTRTYEQYF.